Included here is one T cell receptor (beta chain) sequence, with context. This record comes from a study of blood T cell repertoires in COVID-19. About the study: COVID-19 samples collected from the United States, Italy and Spain covered acute and convalescent phases. PBMCs, B-cell-depleted T cells, or T cells provided the cDNA or gDNA that made up the material.

In the original processing: Using reference gene primer amplification, nucleated cell counts were estimated. Data came from immunoSEQ multiplex PCR; TCRdb stores just in-frame clones and leaves some out. V, J and clone size were drawn from that table, and D and trimming were deduced from the DNA. The data show a few hundred thousand clones, with 88% seen just once and about 8.5% held by the top ten. V was clipped by 2 bases and J by 2 bases, with 12 bases between them. The CDR3 runs to 15 residues. Germline loops: CDR1 MNHNS, CDR2 SASEGT. Sequencing was done on a sample of peripheral blood. This chain links TRBV6-1 with TRBJ1-2, with D tentatively TRBD1 (6 bases). This clonotype originated in a man younger than 35 with active or convalescent COVID-19. DNA of the CDR3: TGTGCCAGCAGTGAATGGGAGGGGGAAAACTATGGCTACACCTTC. Encoded protein: CASSEWEGENYGYTF.